A single T cell receptor (beta chain) is shown here with its context. Looked up from germline, CDR1 is ENHRY and CDR2 is SYGVKD. The CDR3 runs 13 residues. V lost 4 bases and J 7 bases, leaving 14 bases between the germline ends. Assay: immunoSEQ multiplex PCR; the TCRdb copy retains only in-frame clones and omits some. The sample records about 140,000 clones, 85% to 95% being singletons. The entry originates in a study of control samples from healthy donors and cancer patients. This sequence joins TRBV10-3 and TRBJ2-7; D is perhaps TRBD1 (6 bases). The origin of this receptor is a man aged 40-49 years in good health. Sequencing was done on a sample of blood. CDR3 amino acids: CAISGNREREQYF. The CDR3 bases are TGTGCCATCAGTGGTAACAGGGAGCGGGAGCAGTACTTC.